This TCR beta chain stems from a study of blood T cell repertoires in COVID-19. Overall study: Acute-phase and convalescent COVID-19 samples originated in the United States, Italy and Spain.

The V and J ends lost 1 base and 0 bases respectively, with 4 bases between them. The germline gives CDR1 SGHNT, CDR2 YYREEE (reference sequence). This CDR3 is built from 13 residues. Sequencing used immunoSEQ multiplex PCR; TCRdb keeps in-frame clones, though not all of them. This table has 180,000 or so clones, 88% appearing once. This clone appeared a few times. The specimen sequenced was peripheral blood. The J gene is TRBJ1-1, the V gene TRBV5-4; no reliable D call. The source is a man between 18 and 29 years old with active or convalescent COVID-19. CDR3 in amino acids: CASSLIMNTEAFF. CDR3 nucleotide sequence: TGTGCCAGCAGCTTGATAATGAACACTGAAGCTTTCTTT.